The next 20 T cell receptor beta chains were all read from a single sample in a study of cytomegalovirus exposure and HLA in healthy donors. 13 Jbeta primers and 60 Vbeta primers were used for the PCR. The method was immunoSEQ multiplex PCR; TCRdb's version includes in-frame clones alone and lacks a portion of them. Among around 120,000 clones listed, roughly 69% were seen once. The source material was PBMCs. These receptors came from a middle-aged man in good health and CMV-seropositive.

This clone was detected once. The J gene is TRBJ1-2, the V gene TRBV19; the D is unclear. V lost 2 bases and J lost 7, with 8 bases in between. This CDR3 contains 12 residues. Germline CDR1 reads LNHDA; CDR2 reads SQIVND (reference sequence). CDR3: CASSIYGRGYTF. DNA of the CDR3: TGTGCCAGTAGTATATATGGCCGTGGCTACACCTTC.

The V call is TRBV19, the J call TRBJ2-7, with 8 bases fitting TRBD1. The germline V gene encodes CDR1 LNHDA and CDR2 SQIVND (reference sequence). The CDR3 has 14 amino acids. V gave up 8 bases and J gave up 2 bases; unmatched junction bases: 8. In nucleotides, the CDR3 is TGTGCCAGTCGAAGGAGGACAGGGACCTACGAGCAGTACTTC. Protein: CASRRRTGTYEQYF.

The chain is built from TRBV2 and TRBJ2-7; no definite D call. V was pared by 7 bases and J by 2 bases, with 6 bases between. The germline gives CDR1 SNHLY, CDR2 FYNNEI. CDR3 length equals 11 residues. DNA of the CDR3: TGTGCCAGCACTGGAGCCTACGAGCAGTACTTC. Translated: CASTGAYEQYF.

In nucleotides, the CDR3 is TGTGCCAGCAGCGTAGGTAGCAGACAAGAGACCCAGTACTTC. As protein: CASSVGSRQETQYF. The rearrangement links TRBV9 to TRBJ2-5; D not resolved. The CDR3 totals 14 residues. Germline-derived CDR1 and CDR2 are SGDLS and YYNGEE. With 0 bases removed from V and 2 bases from J, the gap between germline ends came to 8 bases.

The gene calls are TRBV5-4 and TRBJ1-1; 8 bases align to TRBD1. V dropped 3 bases and J dropped 4; count of bases not matched to a gene: 5. Germline V gives CDR1 SGHNT, CDR2 YYREEE (reference sequence). The CDR3 has 14 amino acids. CDR3 region: CASSSGQGGTEAFF. DNA for the CDR3: TGTGCCAGCAGCTCCGGACAGGGTGGCACTGAAGCTTTCTTT.

The rearrangement joins TRBV2 to TRBJ2-7; weak D call: TRBD1 (5 bases). Germline loops: CDR1 SNHLY, CDR2 FYNNEI. V was trimmed by 4 bases and J by 0 bases, leaving 13 bases between them. There are 15 residues in the CDR3. CDR3 protein: CASSGVQAYSYEQYF. The DNA of the CDR3 is TGTGCCAGCAGTGGAGTACAGGCTTACTCCTACGAGCAGTACTTC.

The CDR3 DNA sequence: TGTGCCAGCAGCCAATCGGGTACTGAAGCTTTCTTT. This translates into CASSQSGTEAFF. The J gene is TRBJ1-1, the V gene TRBV2; D ambiguous. In germline, CDR1 is SNHLY, CDR2 FYNNEI. The CDR3 sequence is 12 residues long. Trimming took off 6 bases at V and 5 bases at J, with 10 bases between the two ends. The whole variable domain, filled in from reference TRBV2 and TRBJ1-1, reads EPEVTQTPSHQVTQMGQEVILRCVPISNHLYFYWYRQILGQKVEFLVSFYNNEISEKSEIFDDQFSVERPDGSNFTLKIRSTKLEDSAMYFCASSQSGTEAFFGQGTRLTVV.

The V gene is TRBV14, the J gene TRBJ2-7, with TRBD2 matching over 11 bases. Germline V gene sequence: CDR1 SGHDN, CDR2 FVKESK. Losses at the gene ends were 0 bases for V and 4 bases for J; bases not matched to a gene: 5. The CDR3 covers 16 residues. The CDR3 DNA reads as TGTGCCAGCAGCCAAGATCTTCTAGCGGGGGGTTACGAGCAGTACTTC. Translating gives CASSQDLLAGGYEQYF. Looking up the rest from reference TRBV14 and TRBJ2-7 gives the full variable domain: EAGVTQFPSHSVIEKGQTVTLRCDPISGHDNLYWYRRVMGKEIKFLLHFVKESKQDESGMPNNRFLAERTGGTYSTLKVQPAELEDSGVYFCASSQDLLAGGYEQYFGPGTRLTVT.

For this clone: Distinct nucleotide sequences in the sample also encode this CDR3. The chain links TRBV9 to TRBJ2-1; 10 bases align to TRBD2. This CDR3 contains 15 residues. After removal of 3 bases from V and 5 bases from J, the junction contained 5 bases not matched to a gene. CDR1 is SGDLS and CDR2 is YYNGEE in the germline V gene. The CDR3 spells CASSALAGDNNEQFF. The CDR3 coding sequence is TGTGCCAGCAGCGCCCTAGCGGGAGATAACAATGAGCAGTTCTTC.

The chain recombines TRBV13 with TRBJ1-6; maybe TRBD1 (6 bases). Germline values: CDR1 PRHDT, CDR2 FYEKMQ (reference sequence). The ends were cut back, 4 bases at V and 7 bases at J, with 11 bases in the middle. The CDR3 is 14 residues long. The CDR3 loop reads CASSSGQLNSPLHF. CDR3 in DNA: TGTGCCAGCAGCTCCGGACAGCTAAATTCACCCCTCCACTTT.

This clone was recorded once. The rearrangement joins TRBV7-2 to TRBJ2-3, with D unresolved. The CDR3 is made up of 15 amino acids. V was clipped by 1 base and J by 0 bases, with 8 bases between them. Germline lookup yields CDR1 SGHTA and CDR2 FQGNSA. The chain's CDR3 is CASSLGLMSTDTQYF. CDR3 in DNA: TGTGCCAGCAGCTTAGGGCTCATGAGCACAGATACGCAGTATTTT.

CDR3 amino acids: CASDLGGIDQPQHF. The CDR3 DNA sequence: TGTGCCAGCGACCTAGGGGGCATTGATCAGCCCCAGCATTTT. The gene calls are TRBV2 and TRBJ1-5; 7 nucleotides agree with TRBD1. The CDR3 has 14 residues. V was pared by 8 bases and J by 5 bases, with 9 bases of the junction left unmatched. Germline V gene data show CDR1 as SNHLY and CDR2 as FYNNEI.

The rearrangement links TRBV6-4 to TRBJ2-3; 9 bases align to TRBD1. Trimming removed 7 bases from V and 4 bases from J; junction bases left unmatched: 9. The germline V gene encodes CDR1 MRHNA and CDR2 SNTAGT. CDR3 length: 15 amino acids. The CDR3 nucleotides are TGTGCCAGCATCCCCCGGACAGGGGTACCAGATACGCAGTATTTT. Encoded protein: CASIPRTGVPDTQYF.

V gene TRBV7-2 combines with J gene TRBJ2-6; unclear D gene. Germline V gene data show CDR1 as SGHTA and CDR2 as FQGNSA. The CDR3 spans 13 residues. V was shortened by 7 bases and J by 1 base, with 5 bases between the two germline ends. The CDR3 reads CASILSGANVLTF. The CDR3 coding sequence is TGTGCCAGCATTTTATCTGGGGCCAACGTCCTGACTTTC.

V is TRBV5-1 and J is TRBJ1-4, with 12 bases lining up with TRBD1. The germline CDR1 and CDR2 sequences are SGHRS and YFSETQ. CDR3 size: 16 residues. V lost 4 bases, J lost 8 bases, and 9 bases stayed unmatched. CDR3 sequence reads: CASSPRDRGQKEKLFF. The DNA of the CDR3 is TGCGCCAGCAGCCCTAGGGACAGGGGGCAAAAGGAAAAACTGTTTTTT.

CDR3 sequence reads: CSVEGQAYEQYF. CDR3 coding DNA: TGCAGCGTTGAAGGGCAGGCGTACGAGCAGTACTTC. The J gene is TRBJ2-7, the V gene TRBV29-1; D remains unclear. Germline V lookup: CDR1 SQVTM, CDR2 ANQGSEA. The CDR3 is 12 residues long. The germline V and J ends were trimmed by 1 base and 4 bases, with 8 bases remaining between them.

V usage is TRBV7-2 and J usage is TRBJ2-3; 15 bases match TRBD2. This CDR3 region has 17 residues. Germline V gives CDR1 SGHTA, CDR2 FQGNSA. The trim removed 3 bases at V and 9 bases at J, leaving 10 bases unmatched. CDR3 nucleotides: TGTGCCAGCAGCTTCCCGGGACTAGCGGGGGGAGGGGGGACGCAGTATTTT. As protein: CASSFPGLAGGGGTQYF. The full variable domain, with the rest looked up from reference TRBV7-2 and TRBJ2-3, is GAGVSQSPSNKVTEKGKDVELRCDPISGHTALYWYRQSLGQGLEFLIYFQGNSAPDKSGLPSDRFSAERTGGSVSTLTIQRTQQEDSAVYLCASSFPGLAGGGGTQYFGPGTRLTVL.

This sequence joins TRBV5-4 and TRBJ2-5, with a possible D match to TRBD1 (6 bases). CDR1 is SGHNT, CDR2 YYREEE, per germline (reference sequence). V was pared by 4 bases and J by 2 bases, with 9 bases between. The CDR3 spans 13 residues. This CDR3 is CASSTGQQETQYF. The CDR3 DNA follows: TGTGCCAGCAGCACCGGACAGCAAGAGACCCAGTACTTC.

This chain links TRBV13 with TRBJ2-5; TRBD2 might be the D (5 bases). CDR3 length equals 13 residues. The germline gives CDR1 PRHDT, CDR2 FYEKMQ (reference sequence). Trimming shortened V by 3 bases and J by 5 bases, and 10 bases separated the two germline ends. The CDR3 loop reads CASSLTMGETQYF. The CDR3 coding sequence is TGTGCCAGCAGCTTGACTATGGGGGAGACCCAGTACTTC.

The CDR3 bases are TGTGCCAGCAGTTACTCGAGCGGAGCACGCTATGGCTACACCTTC. Encoded protein: CASSYSSGARYGYTF. The rearrangement links TRBV6-5 to TRBJ1-2, with no clear D. V was shortened by 0 bases and J by 4 bases, with 12 bases between the two germline ends. This CDR3 is 15 amino acids long. Germline values: CDR1 MNHEY, CDR2 SVGAGI.